The clone carrying this T cell receptor beta chain appeared many times. This entry belongs to a study of CDR3 diversity in severe acne. TCRdb re-derived calls from the PCR reads in MiXCR, one entry per CDR3 protein. The sample has 89,000 or so distinct CDR3 sequences; about 48% are singletons. The V end lost 1 base, the J end lost 4 bases, and 14 bases lay between the germline ends. The CDR3 spans 15 residues. Germline V gives CDR1 DFQATT, CDR2 SNEGSKA (reference sequence). The chain couples TRBV20-1 to TRBJ1-3; tentatively, D is TRBD1 (6 bases). The sequence was collected from a male donor in good health, serving as a control. The source material was blood. CDR3 in DNA: TGCAGTGCTAGAGTGTTTACAGGGACCGGAAACACCATATATTTT. Protein: CSARVFTGTGNTIYF.